Presented here are 24 T cell receptor beta chains from one specimen sequenced in a study of blood T cells in healthy people across ages (dated by TCRdb to about 2015). Receptor libraries were prepared by 5' RACE. The sequencing machine was an Illumina HiSeq 2500. A second roughly 7 to 11 cycle PCR used a sample-barcoded 5' primer and a J-beta primer mix. TCRdb reworked the public reads: Q25 trimming with fastp, MiXCR clone assembly, productive beta chains retained. Rows merge per CDR3 protein into single entries with the most common DNA and genes. The sample contains about 1 million distinct CDR3 sequences, under 55% of them found a single time. Over 15% of the sample is in the top ten clones. The sample taken for sequencing was blood. The receptor source for this set is a woman aged 55-70 years in good health.

The chain joins TRBV19 to TRBJ2-1; 10 bases line up with TRBD2. The length of the CDR3 is 15 residues. The V segment lost 5 bases and the J segment 8 bases; nucleotides outside the gene matches: 9. The germline V gene encodes CDR1 LNHDA and CDR2 SQIVND (reference sequence). CDR3 protein: CASSLTSGNRDEQFF. CDR3 coding DNA: TGTGCCAGTAGTCTCACTAGCGGGAATAGGGATGAGCAGTTCTTC. The full variable domain, its missing parts supplied by reference TRBV19 and TRBJ2-1, is DGGITQSPKYLFRKEGQNVTLSCEQNLNHDAMYWYRQDPGQGLRLIYYSQIVNDFQKGDIAEGYSVSREKKESFPLTVTSAQKNPTAFYLCASSLTSGNRDEQFFGPGTRLTVL.

The table lists this clonotype with a few counts. The rearrangement uses TRBV20-1 and TRBJ2-7; D call uncertain. Looked up from germline, CDR1 is DFQATT and CDR2 is SNEGSKA (reference sequence). V was pared by 0 bases and J by 2 bases, with 11 bases between. This CDR3 comprises 14 residues. The CDR3 protein is CSARDSRRPYEQYF. Here the CDR3 DNA reads TGCAGTGCTAGAGATAGCCGAAGACCCTACGAGCAGTACTTC.

The chain carries TRBV5-1 and TRBJ2-3, with D uncertain. Germline V gene sequence: CDR1 SGHRS, CDR2 YFSETQ. V lost 6 bases and J 0 bases, leaving 11 bases between the germline ends. There are 14 residues in the CDR3. Here the CDR3 DNA reads TGCGCCAGCATGGCGGTACTGAGCACAGATACGCAGTATTTT. This translates into CASMAVLSTDTQYF.

The CDR3 is CASKRGTSGSNEQYF. The CDR3, as DNA: TGTGCCAGCAAGCGTGGGACTAGCGGGAGCAACGAGCAGTACTTC. The V and J genes are TRBV2 and TRBJ2-5; 14 nucleotides match TRBD2. Near its end, the DNA agrees better with TRBJ2-7, so the J call may be wrong. The CDR3 has 15 residues. CDR1 and CDR2 from the germline V gene are SNHLY and FYNNEI.

The rearrangement links TRBV4-2 to TRBJ2-3; TRBD2 matches 7 bases. The CDR3 extends over 15 amino acids. V lost 0 bases, J lost 4 bases, and 4 bases stayed unmatched. Germline V gene lookup returns CDR1 LGHNA and CDR2 YNFKEQ. The CDR3 here is CASSQDRREADTQYF. In DNA form, the CDR3 reads TGTGCCAGCAGCCAAGACCGACGGGAGGCAGATACGCAGTATTTT.

In DNA, the CDR3 is TGTGCCAGCAGGGGTAGCGGGAGAACTAGCTACGAGCAGTACTTC. Amino acid sequence: CASRGSGRTSYEQYF. This chain links TRBV12-3 or TRBV12-4 with TRBJ2-7, with 9 positions matching TRBD2. V dropped 6 bases and J dropped 3; count of bases not matched to a gene: 9. The CDR3 is 15 residues long.

V usage is TRBV20-1 and J usage is TRBJ1-1; 10 bases map to TRBD1. The CDR3 has 16 amino acids. Germline assignment: CDR1 DFQATT and CDR2 SNEGSKA (reference sequence). J gave up 5 bases and V 6 bases, and 15 bases lay outside the gene matches. This CDR3 reads CSAPGSGQGRETEAFF. In DNA form, the CDR3 reads TGCAGTGCCCCAGGATCGGGACAGGGGAGAGAAACTGAAGCTTTCTTT.

The chain links TRBV7-9 to TRBJ2-4; 14 bases are a match to TRBD2. The DNA matches TRBJ2-7 better at its end, which makes the J call doubtful. This CDR3 spans 18 amino acids. Germline loops: CDR1 SEHNR, CDR2 FQNEAQ (reference sequence). CDR3 loop: CASSARLAGGTTVYEQYF. In DNA, the CDR3 is TGTGCCAGCAGCGCCCGACTAGCGGGAGGGACCACCGTCTACGAGCAGTACTTC.

The gene calls are TRBV7-9 and TRBJ2-7; TRBD2 matches at 7 bases. Germline V gene lookup returns CDR1 SEHNR and CDR2 FQNEAQ (reference sequence). The CDR3 sequence is 16 residues long. V lost 2 bases to trimming and J lost 0 bases; unmatched junction nucleotides: 7. The CDR3, as DNA: TGTGCCAGCAGCTTATTTATTGGGACTATCTCCTACGAGCAGTACTTC. Protein sequence: CASSLFIGTISYEQYF.

CDR3 sequence (DNA): TGCGCCAGCAGCTATACAGGTGAACAAGAGACCCAGTACTTC. This gives the protein CASSYTGEQETQYF. The genes are TRBV5-1 and TRBJ2-5; possibly TRBD1 for D (5 bases). Trimming stripped 3 bases from V and 2 bases from J, with 11 bases between. Germline-derived CDR1 and CDR2 are SGHRS and YFSETQ. The CDR3 spans 14 residues.

The chain couples TRBV20-1 to TRBJ1-2; D not certain. Trimming stripped 0 bases from V and 8 bases from J, with 13 bases between. CDR1 and CDR2 from the germline V gene are DFQATT and SNEGSKA (reference sequence). This CDR3 has 13 amino acids. The CDR3 reads CSARDEVVWGYTF. CDR3 coding DNA: TGCAGTGCTAGAGATGAGGTCGTGTGGGGCTACACCTTC.

The J gene is TRBJ2-5, the V gene TRBV29-1, with D perhaps TRBD1 (5 bases). Germline CDR1 is SQVTM and CDR2 is ANQGSEA. Trimming took off 6 bases at V and 14 bases at J, with 19 bases between the two ends. CDR3 length: 11 residues. DNA of the CDR3: TGCAGCGTGGGGCAGGGCCACGAGCATTACTTC. It yields the protein CSVGQGHEHYF.

In DNA form, the CDR3 reads TGCGCCAGCAGCCAGGGGATTCGGGAGACCCAGTACTTC. Amino acid sequence: CASSQGIRETQYF. The chain carries TRBV4-1 and TRBJ2-5, with D hard to call. The ends were cut back, 3 bases at V and 5 bases at J, with 10 bases in the middle. The germline gives CDR1 MGHRA, CDR2 YSYEKL. The CDR3 runs to 13 residues.

On this clonotype: A much more abundant neighbour one base away suggests this may be a read error. The J gene is TRBJ2-5, the V gene TRBV4-1; D unclear. The DNA end is more similar to TRBJ2-7, so the J call may be wrong. This CDR3 has 13 residues. The germline V gene has CDR1 MGHRA and CDR2 YSYEKL. CDR3 nucleotides: TGCGCCAGCAGCCGGGAAGGGCGGTACGAGCAGTACTTC. Protein product: CASSREGRYEQYF.

V usage is TRBV6-1 and J usage is TRBJ2-2, with no clear D. Trimming took 6 bases from V and 4 from J, leaving 6 bases between them. The germline CDR1 and CDR2 sequences are MNHNS and SASEGT. The CDR3 loop spans 12 amino acids. The CDR3 DNA reads as TGTGCCAGCAGGGCCCCCACCGGGGAGCTGTTTTTT. As protein: CASRAPTGELFF.

This clonotype has a count of ten or more. V and J are TRBV9 and TRBJ2-7, with unresolved D. CDR1 SGDLS and CDR2 YYNGEE come from the germline V gene. The CDR3 length is 15 residues. With 1 base removed from V and 2 bases from J, the gap between germline ends came to 13 bases. Written as DNA, the CDR3 is TGTGCCAGCAGCGTAAACCCATCCCTCACCTACGAGCAGTACTTC. Translation: CASSVNPSLTYEQYF.

This clonotype was found a few times. This chain connects TRBV20-1 to TRBJ2-3; D gene uncertain. This CDR3 is 11 amino acids long. Germline lookup yields CDR1 DFQATT and CDR2 SNEGSKA (reference sequence). V gave up 5 bases and J gave up 5 bases, with 8 bases separating them. CDR3: CSARAVDTQYF. The CDR3 DNA reads as TGCAGTGCTCGAGCTGTAGATACGCAGTATTTT.

The CDR3 DNA follows: TGCGCCAGCAGCCCCCGGGAGTCAGGGTACAATGAGCAGTACTTC. Residues: CASSPRESGYNEQYF. The rearrangement joins TRBV5-1 to TRBJ2-5; tentative D call: TRBD2 (6 bases). This CDR3 spans 15 amino acids. CDR1 and CDR2 from the germline V gene are SGHRS and YFSETQ. V lost 4 bases and J lost 11, with 24 bases in between.

The V gene is TRBV18, the J gene TRBJ2-3, with D possibly TRBD2 on 5 matching bases. The CDR3 loop spans 13 amino acids. V lost 8 bases, J lost 5 bases, and 14 bases lay in between. The germline gives CDR1 KGHSH, CDR2 LQKENI. CDR3 coding DNA: TGTGCCAGCCGCCGGGGATTGGGAGATACGCAGTATTTT. Translating it yields CASRRGLGDTQYF. The entire variable domain, with the rest obtained from reference TRBV18 and TRBJ2-3, is as follows: NAGVMQNPRHLVRRRGQEARLRCSPMKGHSHVYWYRQLPEEGLKFMVYLQKENIIDESGMPKERFSAEFPKEGPSILRIQQVVRGDSAAYFCASRRGLGDTQYFGPGTRLTVL.

V gene TRBV20-1 combines with J gene TRBJ2-2; D perhaps matches TRBD1 (6 bases). V lost 7 bases, J lost 5 bases, and 8 bases lay in between. Germline CDR1 DFQATT, CDR2 SNEGSKA (reference sequence). The CDR3 has 11 residues. The CDR3 is CSVDRTGELFF. The CDR3 DNA sequence: TGCAGTGTCGACAGGACCGGGGAGCTGTTTTTT.

Worth noting for this clonotype: A read error may produce the germline difference seen at one junction end. The V and J genes are TRBV3-1 and TRBJ1-6; a weak D match, TRBD1 (5 bases). The germline CDR1 and CDR2 sequences are LGHDT and YNNKEL (reference sequence). The CDR3 is 15 residues long. The chain's CDR3 is CASSQGDWSNSPLHF. The CDR3, as DNA: TGTGCCAGCAGTCAAGGGGACTGGAGCAATTCACCCCTCCACTTT. The variable domain in full, with the rest retrieved from reference TRBV3-1 and TRBJ1-6, is DTAVSQTPKYLVTQMGNDKSIKCEQNLGHDTMYWYKQDSKKFLKIMFSYNNKELIINETVPNRFSPKSPDKAHLNLHINSLELGDSAVYFCASSQGDWSNSPLHFGNGTRLTVT.

This clonotype was detected many times. The chain couples TRBV20-1 to TRBJ2-7, with D perhaps matching TRBD1 or TRBD2 (5 bases each). Trimming removed 5 bases at V and 4 bases at J, with 12 bases between. The CDR3 totals 12 residues. Germline V gene lookup returns CDR1 DFQATT and CDR2 SNEGSKA (reference sequence). CDR3 residues: CSARRDAYEQYF. CDR3 sequence (DNA): TGCAGTGCTCGCCGGGACGCGTACGAGCAGTACTTC.

V usage is TRBV27 and J usage is TRBJ2-7; 9 bases align to TRBD1. The junction had 8 bases not matched to a gene; V was cut back by 3 bases and J by 2 bases. The germline gives CDR1 MNHEY, CDR2 SMNVEV (reference sequence). CDR3 size: 16 residues. This CDR3 is CASSFRGRDRAYEQYF. The DNA of the CDR3 is TGTGCCAGCAGTTTTAGGGGCCGGGACAGGGCCTACGAGCAGTACTTC.

CDR3 sequence (DNA): TGTGCCAGCAGTTTATTTAGGACTAGCGGATACAATGAGCAGTTCTTC. Encoded protein: CASSLFRTSGYNEQFF. The V call is TRBV27, the J call TRBJ2-1, with 10 bases aligning to TRBD2. V was clipped by 1 base and J by 4 bases; unmatched bases: 4. Germline V gives CDR1 MNHEY, CDR2 SMNVEV (reference sequence). This CDR3 is built from 16 residues.